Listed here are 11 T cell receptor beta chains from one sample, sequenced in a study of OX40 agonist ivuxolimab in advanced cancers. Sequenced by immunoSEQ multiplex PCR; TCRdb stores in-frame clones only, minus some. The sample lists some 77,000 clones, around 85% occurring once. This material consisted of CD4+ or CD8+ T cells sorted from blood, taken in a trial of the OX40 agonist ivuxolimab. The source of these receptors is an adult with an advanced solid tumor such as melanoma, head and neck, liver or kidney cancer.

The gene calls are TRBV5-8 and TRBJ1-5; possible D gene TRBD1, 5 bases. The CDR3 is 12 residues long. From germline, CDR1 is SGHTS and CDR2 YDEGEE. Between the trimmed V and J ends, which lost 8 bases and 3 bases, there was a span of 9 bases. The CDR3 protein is CASQGANQPQHF. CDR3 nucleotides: TGTGCCAGTCAGGGAGCCAATCAGCCCCAGCATTTT.

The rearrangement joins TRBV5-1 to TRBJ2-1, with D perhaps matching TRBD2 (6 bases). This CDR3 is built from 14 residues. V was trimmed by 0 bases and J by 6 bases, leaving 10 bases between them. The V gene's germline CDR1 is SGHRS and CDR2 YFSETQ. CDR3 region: CASSLGEVPNEQFF. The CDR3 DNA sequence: TGCGCCAGCAGCTTGGGGGAGGTGCCCAATGAGCAGTTCTTC.

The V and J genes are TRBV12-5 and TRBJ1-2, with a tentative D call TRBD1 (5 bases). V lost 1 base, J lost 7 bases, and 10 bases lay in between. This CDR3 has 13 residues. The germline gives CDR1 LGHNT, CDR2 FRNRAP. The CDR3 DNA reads TGTGCTAGTGGTTTGGCCGCGGGGGGTGGCTACACCTTC. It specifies CASGLAAGGGYTF.

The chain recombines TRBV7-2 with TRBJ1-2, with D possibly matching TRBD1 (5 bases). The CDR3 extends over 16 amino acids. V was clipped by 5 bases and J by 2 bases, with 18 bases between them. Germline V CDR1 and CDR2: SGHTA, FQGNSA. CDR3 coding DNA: TGTGCCAGCAGCCCCGGACGGGACCAATTGAACTATGGCTACACCTTC. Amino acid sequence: CASSPGRDQLNYGYTF.

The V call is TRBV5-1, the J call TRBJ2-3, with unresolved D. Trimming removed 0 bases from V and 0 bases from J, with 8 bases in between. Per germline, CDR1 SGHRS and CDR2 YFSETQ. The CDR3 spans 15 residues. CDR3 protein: CASSLGIASTDTQYF. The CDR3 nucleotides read TGCGCCAGCAGCTTGGGCATTGCTAGCACAGATACGCAGTATTTT.

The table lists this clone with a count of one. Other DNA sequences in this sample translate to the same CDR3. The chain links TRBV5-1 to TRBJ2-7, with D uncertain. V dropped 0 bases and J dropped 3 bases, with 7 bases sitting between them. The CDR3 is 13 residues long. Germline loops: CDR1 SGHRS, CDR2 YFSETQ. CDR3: CASSLEANYEQYF. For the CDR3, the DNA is TGCGCCAGCAGCTTGGAAGCCAACTACGAGCAGTACTTC.

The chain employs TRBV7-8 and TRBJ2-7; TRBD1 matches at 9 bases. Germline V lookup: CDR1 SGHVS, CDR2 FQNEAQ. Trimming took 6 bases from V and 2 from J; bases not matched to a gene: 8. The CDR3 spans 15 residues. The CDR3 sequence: CASRRNGQGPYEQYF. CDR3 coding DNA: TGTGCCAGCAGGCGCAACGGACAGGGGCCCTACGAGCAGTACTTC.

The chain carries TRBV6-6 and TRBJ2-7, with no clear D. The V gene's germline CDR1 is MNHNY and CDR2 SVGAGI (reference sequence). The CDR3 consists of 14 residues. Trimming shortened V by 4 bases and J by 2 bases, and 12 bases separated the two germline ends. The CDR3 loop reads CASSSLGSTYEQYF. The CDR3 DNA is TGTGCCAGCAGTTCCCTGGGCTCAACCTACGAGCAGTACTTC.

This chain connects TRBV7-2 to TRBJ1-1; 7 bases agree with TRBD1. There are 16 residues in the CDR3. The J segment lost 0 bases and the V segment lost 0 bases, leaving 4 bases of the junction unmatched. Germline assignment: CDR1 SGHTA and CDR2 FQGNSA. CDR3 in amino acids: CASSLAEGAMNTEAFF. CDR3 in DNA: TGTGCCAGCAGCTTAGCTGAGGGGGCTATGAACACTGAAGCTTTCTTT. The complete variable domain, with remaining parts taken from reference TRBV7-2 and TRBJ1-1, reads GAGVSQSPSNKVTEKGKDVELRCDPISGHTALYWYRQSLGQGLEFLIYFQGNSAPDKSGLPSDRFSAERTGGSVSTLTIQRTQQEDSAVYLCASSLAEGAMNTEAFFGQGTRLTVV.

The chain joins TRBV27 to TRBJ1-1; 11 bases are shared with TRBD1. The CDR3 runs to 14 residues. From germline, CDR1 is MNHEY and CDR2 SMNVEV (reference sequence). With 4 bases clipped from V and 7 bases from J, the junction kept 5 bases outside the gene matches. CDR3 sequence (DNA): TGTGCCAGCAGTTGGGGGACAGGGGGGGATGAAGCTTTCTTT. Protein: CASSWGTGGDEAFF.

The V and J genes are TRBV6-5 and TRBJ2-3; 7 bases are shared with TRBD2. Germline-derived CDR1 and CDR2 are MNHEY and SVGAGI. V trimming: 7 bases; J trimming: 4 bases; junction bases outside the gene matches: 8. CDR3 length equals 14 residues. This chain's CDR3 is CASTYRLAADTQYF. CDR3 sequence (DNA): TGTGCCAGCACCTACCGACTAGCCGCAGATACGCAGTATTTT.